Sequencing of this TCR beta chain was carried out in a study of Graves' ophthalmopathy and Graves' hyperthyroidism. Study in general: At the time of initial diagnosis and before any treatment, peripheral blood was collected.

Among the exclusions were patients with other autoimmune diseases, uncontrolled infections, pregnancy or lactation. The PBMCs had their origin in roughly 9.4 ml of fresh peripheral blood. RNA transcripts provided the template for amplifying TCR beta CDR3 regions. First-round RT-PCR employed HTBI primers, with a second-round multiplex PCR after it. TCRdb re-analysed the multiplex PCR reads in MiXCR, keeping a single row per CDR3 protein. The sample lists approximately 500,000 distinct CDR3 sequences; about 15% were seen once. Study conclusions and caveats: Ophthalmopathy progression predictions by the model showed around 72% specificity and 70.59% sensitivity.

The CDR3 runs 15 residues. Unmatched junction bases numbered 1, after V lost 0 bases and J lost 5 bases. The V gene's germline CDR1 is KGHDR and CDR2 SFDVKD. The sample holds a few counts of this clonotype. What it recognizes is unknown. V is TRBV24-1 and J is TRBJ2-5, with TRBD1 identical over 11 bases. This TCR came from a woman in her 30s with Graves' ophthalmopathy. Sample: blood. DNA for the CDR3: TGTGCCACCAGTGATTTGGGGGACAGGGGGGAGACCCAGTACTTC. This sequence encodes CATSDLGDRGETQYF.